This T cell receptor (beta chain) was captured by sequencing in a study of somatic mutations in cytotoxic T cells in rheumatoid arthritis. In its sample, this clone was seen once. This table comes from immunoSEQ multiplex PCR, and its TCRdb copy is limited to in-frame clones, with some not included. The data contain 10,000 to 13,000 clones, over 55% of them singletons. This TCR came from an adult with rheumatoid arthritis. Specimen: CD8+ T cells sorted from blood.

CDR3 DNA: TGTGCCAGCGCGCCTAGCGGGGGGGCCTACGAGCAGTACTTC. Its translation is CASAPSGGAYEQYF. The chain combines TRBV7-3 with TRBJ2-7, with 12 nucleotides matching TRBD2. CDR3 length: 14 residues. Germline CDR1 reads SGHTA; CDR2 reads FQGTGA. J gave up 2 bases and V 8 bases, and 4 bases lay outside the gene matches.